This T cell receptor (beta chain) is drawn from a study of shared clonotypes between healthy human individuals. The CDR3 has 14 amino acids. Trimming removed 4 bases from V and 4 bases from J; junction bases left unmatched: 6. Germline assignment: CDR1 ENHRY and CDR2 SYGVKD. This table comes from immunoSEQ multiplex PCR, and its TCRdb copy is limited to in-frame clones, with some not included. The sample has about 2.4 million clones; more than 85% are singletons. The sequencing sample was made of naive CD4+ T cells from PBMCs. The subset here: CD45RA+ positively selected. The chain uses TRBV10-3 and TRBJ1-2; 7 bases line up with TRBD1. The clonotype was recovered from a man aged 18 to 29 in good health. Some clones in this sample may be carry-over from other donors' samples. The CDR3 protein is CAISGDSISYGYTF. The DNA for the CDR3 is TGTGCCATCAGTGGGGACAGCATCAGCTATGGCTACACCTTC.